This record covers a single T cell receptor (beta chain). Antigen specificity is unknown. The data were obtained in a study of OX40 agonist ivuxolimab in advanced cancers. Study in general: The patients got ivuxolimab, which is an agonistic anti-OX40 (CD134) antibody. The mean age was around 56 years, ranging from about 20 to 85, with about 87% of participants male. Findings and limits, study-wide: Expanded clones tended on average to be more numerous among CD8+ T cells than CD4+.

Autoimmune disease history or systemic immunosuppression meant exclusion. With 0 bases removed from V and 4 bases from J, the gap between germline ends came to 11 bases. Germline V gene lookup returns CDR1 SGHNT and CDR2 YYREEE (reference sequence). CDR3 length: 16 residues. Using immunoSEQ multiplex PCR, the repertoire was profiled, and TCRdb retains in-frame clones only, with some absent. The table lists 60,000 to 100,000 clones, under 85% of them singletons, with 0.51% in the top ten. The sequence was collected from an adult with an advanced solid tumor such as melanoma, head and neck, liver or kidney cancer. V gene TRBV5-4 combines with J gene TRBJ2-6; no definite D call. The sequences come from CD4+ or CD8+ T cells sorted from blood, collected in a trial of the OX40 agonist ivuxolimab. For the CDR3, the DNA is TGTGCCAGCAGCTTGGCCCCGTTCGAGGGGGCCAACGTCCTGACTTTC. Translation: CASSLAPFEGANVLTF.